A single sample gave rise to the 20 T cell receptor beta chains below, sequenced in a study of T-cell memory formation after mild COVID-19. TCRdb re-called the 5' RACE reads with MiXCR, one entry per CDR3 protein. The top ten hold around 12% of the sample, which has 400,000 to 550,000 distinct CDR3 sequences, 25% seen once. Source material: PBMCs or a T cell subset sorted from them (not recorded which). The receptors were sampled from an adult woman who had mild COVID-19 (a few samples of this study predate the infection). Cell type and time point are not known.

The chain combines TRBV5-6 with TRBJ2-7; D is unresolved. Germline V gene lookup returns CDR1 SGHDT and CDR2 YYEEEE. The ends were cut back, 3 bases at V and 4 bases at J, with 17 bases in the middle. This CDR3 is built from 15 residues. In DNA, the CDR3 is TGTGCCAGCAGCTCTCTGGAACACAGAAAGTACGAGCAGTACTTC. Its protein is CASSSLEHRKYEQYF.

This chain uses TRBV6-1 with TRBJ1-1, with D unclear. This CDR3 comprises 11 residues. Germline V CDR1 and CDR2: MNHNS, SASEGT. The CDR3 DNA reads TGTGTCCTAGGTGTTAACACTGAAGCTTTCTTT. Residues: CVLGVNTEAFF.

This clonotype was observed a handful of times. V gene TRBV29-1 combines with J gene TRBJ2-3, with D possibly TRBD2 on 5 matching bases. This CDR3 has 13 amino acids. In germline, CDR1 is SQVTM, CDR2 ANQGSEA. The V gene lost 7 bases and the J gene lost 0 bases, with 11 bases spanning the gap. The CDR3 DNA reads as TGCAGCGCCGCGGGTACTAGCACAGATACGCAGTATTTT. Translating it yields CSAAGTSTDTQYF.

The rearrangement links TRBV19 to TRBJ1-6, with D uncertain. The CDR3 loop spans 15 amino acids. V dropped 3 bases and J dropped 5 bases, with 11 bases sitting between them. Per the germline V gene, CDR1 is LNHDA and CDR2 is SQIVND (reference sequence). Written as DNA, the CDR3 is TGTGCCAGTAGTATTGCGGCGAGAGATAATTCACCCCTCCACTTT. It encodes CASSIAARDNSPLHF. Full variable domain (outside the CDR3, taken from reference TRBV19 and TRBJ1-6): DGGITQSPKYLFRKEGQNVTLSCEQNLNHDAMYWYRQDPGQGLRLIYYSQIVNDFQKGDIAEGYSVSREKKESFPLTVTSAQKNPTAFYLCASSIAARDNSPLHFGNGTRLTVT.

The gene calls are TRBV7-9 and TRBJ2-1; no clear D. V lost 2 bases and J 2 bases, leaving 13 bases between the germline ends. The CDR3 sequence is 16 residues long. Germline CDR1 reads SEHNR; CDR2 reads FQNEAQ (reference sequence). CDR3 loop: CASSLTRQRPYNEQFF. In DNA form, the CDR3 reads TGTGCCAGCAGCTTAACTCGGCAGCGCCCCTACAATGAGCAGTTCTTC.

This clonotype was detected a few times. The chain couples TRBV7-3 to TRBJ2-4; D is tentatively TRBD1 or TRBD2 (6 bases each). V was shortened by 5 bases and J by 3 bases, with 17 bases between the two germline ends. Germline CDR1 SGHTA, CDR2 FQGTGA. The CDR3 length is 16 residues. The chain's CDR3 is CASSPGPEGGKNIQYF. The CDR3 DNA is TGTGCCAGCAGCCCGGGCCCCGAGGGGGGCAAAAACATTCAGTACTTC. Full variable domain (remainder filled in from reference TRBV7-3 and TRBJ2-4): GAGVSQTPSNKVTEKGKYVELRCDPISGHTALYWYRQSLGQGPEFLIYFQGTGAADDSGLPNDRFFAVRPEGSVSTLKIQRTERGDSAVYLCASSPGPEGGKNIQYFGAGTRLSVL.

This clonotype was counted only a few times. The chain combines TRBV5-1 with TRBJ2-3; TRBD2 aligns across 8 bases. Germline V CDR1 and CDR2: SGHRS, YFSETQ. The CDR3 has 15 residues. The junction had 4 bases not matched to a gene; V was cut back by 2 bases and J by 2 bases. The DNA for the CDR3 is TGCGCCAGCAGCTTAGCGGGGGCCTACACAGATACGCAGTATTTT. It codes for CASSLAGAYTDTQYF.

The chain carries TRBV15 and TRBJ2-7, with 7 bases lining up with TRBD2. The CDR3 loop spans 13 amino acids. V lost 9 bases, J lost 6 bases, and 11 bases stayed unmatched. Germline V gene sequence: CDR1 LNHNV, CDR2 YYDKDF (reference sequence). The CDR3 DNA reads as TGTGCCACAGAAAGCGGGGATGACTCCGAGCAGTACTTC. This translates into CATESGDDSEQYF.

The CDR3 region is CASSSAGWGTEAFF. The CDR3 coding sequence is TGTGCCAGCAGCTCAGCAGGGTGGGGCACTGAAGCTTTCTTT. The rearrangement uses TRBV7-9 and TRBJ1-1; TRBD1 is a possible D gene (5 bases). CDR1 SEHNR and CDR2 FQNEAQ come from the germline V gene (reference sequence). Trimming took off 4 bases at V and 4 bases at J, with 13 bases between the two ends. This CDR3 has 14 residues.

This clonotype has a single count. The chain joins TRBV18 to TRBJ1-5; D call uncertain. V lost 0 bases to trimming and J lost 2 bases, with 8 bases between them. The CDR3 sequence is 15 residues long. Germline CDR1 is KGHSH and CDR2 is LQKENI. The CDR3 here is CASSPPGLGNQPQHF. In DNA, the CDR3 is TGTGCCAGCTCACCACCGGGCCTGGGCAATCAGCCCCAGCATTTT.

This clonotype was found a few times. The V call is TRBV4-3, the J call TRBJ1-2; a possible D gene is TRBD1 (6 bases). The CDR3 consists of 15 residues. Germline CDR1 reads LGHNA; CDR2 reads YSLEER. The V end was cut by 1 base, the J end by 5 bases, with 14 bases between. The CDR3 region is CASSQAQGGGYGYTF. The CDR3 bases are TGCGCCAGCAGCCAAGCCCAAGGGGGGGGATATGGCTACACCTTC.

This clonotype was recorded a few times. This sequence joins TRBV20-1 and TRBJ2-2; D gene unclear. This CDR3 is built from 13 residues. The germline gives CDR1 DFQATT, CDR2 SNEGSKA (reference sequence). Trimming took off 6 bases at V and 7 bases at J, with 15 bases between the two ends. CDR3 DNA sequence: TGCAGTGCATTCGTACTTGGGGTCGGGGAGCTGTTTTTT. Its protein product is CSAFVLGVGELFF.

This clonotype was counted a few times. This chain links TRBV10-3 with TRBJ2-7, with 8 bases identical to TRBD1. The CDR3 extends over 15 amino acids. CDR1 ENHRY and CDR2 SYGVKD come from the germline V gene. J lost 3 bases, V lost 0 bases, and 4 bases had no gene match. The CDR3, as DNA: TGTGCCATCAGTGAGTCTGGGACAGGAGGCTACGAGCAGTACTTC. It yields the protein CAISESGTGGYEQYF.

The CDR3 sequence: CASSGLAATTPLYNEQFF. The DNA of the CDR3 is TGTGCCAGCAGTGGACTAGCGGCCACCACACCCCTCTACAATGAGCAGTTCTTC. The chain carries TRBV6-2 or TRBV6-3 and TRBJ2-1; TRBD2 matches 10 bases. CDR1 is MNHEY, CDR2 SVGEGT, per germline. V shed 5 bases and J 3 bases; nucleotides not matched to a gene: 13. This CDR3 has 18 amino acids.

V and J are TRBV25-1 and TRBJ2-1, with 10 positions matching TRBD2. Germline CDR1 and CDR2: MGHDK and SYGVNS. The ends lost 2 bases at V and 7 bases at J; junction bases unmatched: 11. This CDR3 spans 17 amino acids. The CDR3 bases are TGTGCCAGCAGTGAACTCACGAGCGGGAGGGTTCCGAATGAGCAGTTCTTC. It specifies CASSELTSGRVPNEQFF.

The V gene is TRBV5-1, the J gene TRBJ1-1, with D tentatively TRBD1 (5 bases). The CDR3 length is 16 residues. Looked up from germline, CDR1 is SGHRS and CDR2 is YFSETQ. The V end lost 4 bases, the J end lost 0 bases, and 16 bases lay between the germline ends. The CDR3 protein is CASSRDPGAMNTEAFF. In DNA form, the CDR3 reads TGCGCCAGCAGCCGGGACCCCGGAGCCATGAACACTGAAGCTTTCTTT.

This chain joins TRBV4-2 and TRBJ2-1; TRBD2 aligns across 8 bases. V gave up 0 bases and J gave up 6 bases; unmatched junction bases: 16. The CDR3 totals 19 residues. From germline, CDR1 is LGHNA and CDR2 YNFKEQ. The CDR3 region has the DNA TGTGCCAGCAGCCAAGAGGGAGGCCGCGGCCTAGCGGGTAGCAATGAGCAGTTCTTC. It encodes CASSQEGGRGLAGSNEQFF.

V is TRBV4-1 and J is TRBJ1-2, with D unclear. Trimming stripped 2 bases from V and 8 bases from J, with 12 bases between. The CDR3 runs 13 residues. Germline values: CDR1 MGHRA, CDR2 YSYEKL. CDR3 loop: CASSQIGLGGYTF. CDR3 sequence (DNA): TGCGCCAGCAGCCAAATAGGTCTTGGGGGCTACACCTTC.

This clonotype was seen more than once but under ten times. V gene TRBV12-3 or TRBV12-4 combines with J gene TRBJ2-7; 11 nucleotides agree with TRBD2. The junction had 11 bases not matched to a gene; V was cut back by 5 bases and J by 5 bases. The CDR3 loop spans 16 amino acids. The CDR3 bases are TGTGCCAGCAGTCCGAAGATAGCGGGAGGGCCCGACGAGCAGTACTTC. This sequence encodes CASSPKIAGGPDEQYF.

Here the CDR3 DNA reads TGTGCTAGTGGTTTGATTACCTCGGGGTCGAACACCGGGGAGCTGTTTTTT. As protein: CASGLITSGSNTGELFF. The chain employs TRBV12-5 and TRBJ2-2, with D perhaps matching TRBD2 (5 bases). The CDR3 sequence is 17 residues long. CDR1 and CDR2 from the germline V gene are LGHNT and FRNRAP. V shed 2 bases and J shed 0 bases, with 13 bases lying between them.